The TCR beta chain described here comes from a study of T-cell reconstitution after alpha-beta-depleted transplantation in children. This clonotype was seen more than once but under ten times. Library preparation (for TCRbeta) was performed with unique molecular identifiers. TCRdb reanalysed the PCR reads using MiXCR and keeps one entry per CDR3 protein. The repertoire consists of around 340,000 distinct CDR3 sequences, with roughly 15% occurring once and the leading ten covering about 4%. Germline V gives CDR1 SGHTA, CDR2 FQGNSA. V was trimmed by 2 bases and J by 10 bases, leaving 14 bases between them. The CDR3 totals 13 residues.

Sequencing was performed on PBMCs, taken from the stem cell graft. This rearrangement joins TRBV7-2 to TRBJ1-1; perhaps TRBD1 as D (5 bases). The TCR originated in a human donor who donated a stem cell graft to a child with Fanconi anemia. DNA for the CDR3: TGTGCCAGCAGCTTAACCGGGGACGGTACAGCTTTCTTT. Encoded protein: CASSLTGDGTAFF. Filled out from reference TRBV7-2 and TRBJ1-1, the complete variable domain reads GAGVSQSPSNKVTEKGKDVELRCDPISGHTALYWYRQSLGQGLEFLIYFQGNSAPDKSGLPSDRFSAERTGGSVSTLTIQRTQQEDSAVYLCASSLTGDGTAFFGQGTRLTVV.